The T cell receptor beta chain under discussion was sequenced for a study of T cell responses to AZD1222 COVID-19 vaccine. The repertoire was sequenced with immunoSEQ multiplex PCR; TCRdb's copy has only in-frame clones and lacks some. The sample has about 140,000 clones; about 86% are singletons. CDR1 and CDR2 from the germline V gene are SGDLS and YYNGEE. V gave up 3 bases and J gave up 10 bases; unmatched junction bases: 13. The CDR3 contains 16 residues. The sequenced sample was peripheral blood, obtained on day 0 of AZD1222 vaccination. The chain links TRBV9 to TRBJ1-4; 9 bases match TRBD1. This receptor was obtained from an adult in good health. CDR3 sequence: CASSGTGDLSTGKLFF. CDR3 nucleotides: TGTGCCAGCAGCGGGACAGGGGACCTATCAACTGGAAAACTGTTTTTT.